Below, 3 T cell receptor beta chains from the same sample are listed, as sequenced in a study of blood T cell repertoires in COVID-19. The data were produced by immunoSEQ multiplex PCR, yet TCRdb's version contains in-frame clones alone and is incomplete. The sample has roughly 140,000 clones, under 85% seen once. Sequencing was carried out using PBMCs or T cells enriched from blood (not recorded which). The receptors come from a young woman who had been exposed to COVID-19.

J is TRBJ1-6 and V is TRBV6-2 or TRBV6-3, with 8 positions matching TRBD1. CDR1 is MNHEY and CDR2 is SVGEGT in the germline V gene. Trimming cost V 5 bases and J 10 bases; bases outside gene matches: 10. The CDR3 length is 15 residues. The CDR3 spells CASSTNQGAESPLHF. In DNA form, the CDR3 reads TGTGCCAGCAGTACCAACCAGGGGGCCGAATCACCCCTCCACTTT.

The chain is built from TRBV28 and TRBJ2-3, with D maybe TRBD2 (6 bases). The CDR3 consists of 17 residues. Looked up from germline, CDR1 is MDHEN and CDR2 is SYDVKM. Trimming stripped 2 bases from V and 2 bases from J, with 17 bases between. The CDR3: CASSLVLGGTLTDTQYF. CDR3 nucleotide sequence: TGTGCCAGCAGTTTAGTCTTAGGCGGGACTCTCACAGATACGCAGTATTTT.

The rearrangement links TRBV5-1 to TRBJ1-4, with TRBD1 identical over 8 bases. Germline values: CDR1 SGHRS, CDR2 YFSETQ. This CDR3 contains 15 residues. V lost 0 bases, J lost 4 bases, and 2 bases stayed unmatched. In DNA, the CDR3 is TGCGCCAGCAGCTTGGGACAGGGGAATAATGAAAAACTGTTTTTT. This codes for CASSLGQGNNEKLFF.